This T cell receptor (beta chain) stems from a study of regulatory T cells in long-lasting Graves disease. For the study at large: The antithyroid drugs taken by newly diagnosed Graves' patients had been used for under 3 months.

Trimming left V 5 bases short and J 2 bases short, with 10 bases between. CDR1 is LNHDA, CDR2 SQIVND, per germline (reference sequence). CDR3 size: 14 residues. This clonotype was detected only a few times. The antigen is undetermined. CDR3 regions were amplified by Arm-PCR using iRepertoire HTBI primers to build TCR beta libraries. Each CDR3 protein gets one entry after TCRdb re-called the multiplex PCR reads with MiXCR. In the table there are over 450,000 distinct CDR3 sequences, 12% of which are singletons. Study-wide points: Among the persistent patients, thousands of public clonotypes were shared, more than the 750 to 1,000 shared among new patients. Persistent disease samples used TRBV28, TRBJ1-2 and TRBJ2-5 preferentially.

Time point reported: newly diagnosed GD, antithyroid drugs for less than 3 months. PBMCs were the source of the RNA used for TCR sequencing. It was American Thyroid Association guidelines that determined Graves' disease diagnosis. These data were likewise used in another study, on T cells in Graves' hyperthyroidism and ophthalmopathy.

The rearrangement joins TRBV19 to TRBJ2-4, with a tentative D call TRBD1 (5 bases). Source: peripheral blood mononuclear cells (PBMCs), taken at new diagnosis, from a patient treated with antithyroid drugs. This receptor was obtained from a woman aged 25 to 39 with Graves disease. The CDR3 DNA is TGTGCCAGTAGTTATCAGGGCTCCAAAAACATTCAGTACTTC. The encoded protein is CASSYQGSKNIQYF.